This TCR beta chain was retrieved from a study of PD-1 blockade in classical Hodgkin lymphoma. Study-wide findings and caveats: Lower baseline TCR diversity marked trial partial responders and progressors.

Brentuximab vedotin exposure varied among the patients, all of whom had relapsed after autologous stem cell transplantation. Relapsed/refractory classical Hodgkin lymphoma patients had complete, partial or progressive responses. The assay was immunoSEQ multiplex PCR, and TCRdb's table has in-frame clones only and misses some. The sample yields fewer than 75,000 clones, more than 70% seen once. On this clone itself: The target antigen is unknown.

The CDR3 length is 17 residues. The germline V gene encodes CDR1 LNHDA and CDR2 SQIVND (reference sequence). Trimming at V came to 5 bases and at J to 0 bases, leaving 9 bases not matched to a gene. This chain joins TRBV19 and TRBJ2-2; 7 positions agree with TRBD2. The input for sequencing was peripheral blood mononuclear cells (PBMCs), taken before the second cycle of nivolumab. The source of this sequence is a human donor with classical Hodgkin lymphoma. CDR3 coding DNA: TGTGCCAGTAGTCTACCGGGACTAACCTCGAACACCGGGGAGCTGTTTTTT. Residues: CASSLPGLTSNTGELFF.